This T cell receptor (beta chain) emerged from a study of blood T cells in healthy people across ages. Through a sample-barcoded 5' primer and a J-beta primer mix, a second PCR was run for roughly 6 to 12 cycles. Each CDR3 protein is one row after TCRdb ran MiXCR on the 5' RACE reads. The sample records 1.5 million to 2 million distinct CDR3 sequences, approximately 50% being singletons. The length of the CDR3 is 14 residues. Trimming stripped 7 bases from V and 1 base from J, with 14 bases between. Germline CDR1 and CDR2: SGHNT and YYREEE (reference sequence). The chain has TRBV5-4 and TRBJ1-1; D is undetermined. What was sequenced was blood. The sequence was obtained from a woman aged 40 to 50 in good health. CDR3 in DNA: TGTGCCAGCCATCGGTGGTCCGAGAACACTGAAGCTTTCTTT. Its protein is CASHRWSENTEAFF.